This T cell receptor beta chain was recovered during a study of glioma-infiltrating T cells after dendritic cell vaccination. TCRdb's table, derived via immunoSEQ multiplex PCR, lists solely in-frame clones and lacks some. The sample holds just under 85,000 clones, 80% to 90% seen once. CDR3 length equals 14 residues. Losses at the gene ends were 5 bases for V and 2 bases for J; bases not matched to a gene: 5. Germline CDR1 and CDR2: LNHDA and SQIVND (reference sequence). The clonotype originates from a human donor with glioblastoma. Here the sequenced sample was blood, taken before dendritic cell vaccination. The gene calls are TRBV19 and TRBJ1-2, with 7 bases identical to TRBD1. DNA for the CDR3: TGTGCCAGTAGTTCCCTGGGACAGAACTATGGCTACACCTTC. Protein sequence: CASSSLGQNYGYTF.